This note documents a single TCR beta chain sequence. CDR1 MNHEY and CDR2 SVGEGT come from the germline V gene. Trimming cost V 1 base and J 5 bases; bases outside gene matches: 8. The CDR3 covers 16 residues. Generated by immunoSEQ multiplex PCR, the TCRdb table keeps only in-frame clones and is missing some. This sample yields 62,000 or so clones, of which about 96% are seen a single time; approximately 0.37% belongs to the top ten. The sequenced cases were selected for having the highest brain T cell transcript signatures. This sample was taken from a study of brain T cells in children with intractable seizures.

Sequenced here: peripheral blood, sampled at surgery. The sequence derives from a boy younger than two with focal cortical dysplasia and intractable seizures. This chain joins TRBV6-2 or TRBV6-3 and TRBJ1-2; 9 bases agree with TRBD1. The CDR3 spells CASSYFRPGQGYGYTF. Here the CDR3 DNA reads TGTGCCAGCAGTTACTTCCGACCGGGACAGGGATATGGCTACACCTTC.